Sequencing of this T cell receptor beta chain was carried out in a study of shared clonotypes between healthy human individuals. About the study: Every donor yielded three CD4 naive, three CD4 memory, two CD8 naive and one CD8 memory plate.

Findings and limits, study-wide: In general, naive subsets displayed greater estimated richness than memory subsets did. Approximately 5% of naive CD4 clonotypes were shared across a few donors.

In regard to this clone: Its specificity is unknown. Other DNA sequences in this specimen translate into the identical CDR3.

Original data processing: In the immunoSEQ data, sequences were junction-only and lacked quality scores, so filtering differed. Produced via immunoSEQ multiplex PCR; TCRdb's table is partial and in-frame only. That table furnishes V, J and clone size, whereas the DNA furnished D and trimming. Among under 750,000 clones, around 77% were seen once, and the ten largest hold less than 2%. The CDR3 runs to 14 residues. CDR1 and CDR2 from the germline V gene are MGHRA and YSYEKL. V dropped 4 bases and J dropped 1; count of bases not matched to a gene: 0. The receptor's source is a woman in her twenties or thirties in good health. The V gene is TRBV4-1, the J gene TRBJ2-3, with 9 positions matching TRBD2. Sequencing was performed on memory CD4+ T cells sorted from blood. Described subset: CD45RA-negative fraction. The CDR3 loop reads CASSRLAGTDTQYF. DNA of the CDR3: TGCGCCAGCAGCCGACTAGCGGGCACAGATACGCAGTATTTT.